This TCR beta chain was captured in a study of CXCR3-negative and CXCR3-positive naive CD8 T cells (dated by TCRdb to between 2018 and 2020). About the study as a whole: Around 140 million TRB reads were obtained in total, roughly 1.5 +/- 0.3 million reads per library. Diversity and physicochemical repertoire analyses covered some eleven donors pooled from two independent experiments. For the TRBV-TRBJ cluster analysis, the naive subsets came from roughly 5 donors, while the memory cells came from 3 donors.

The CDR3 contains 14 residues, cysteine and phenylalanine counted. No DNA is given. The germline V gene encodes CDR1 LGHNA and CDR2 YNFKEQ. Sequenced on a NextSeq 550. The Human TCR Profiling Kit (MiLaboratory) was used to prepare UMI-labeled 5' RACE TRB cDNA libraries. cDNA synthesis used the entire amount of extracted RNA, and PCR amplification then used the entire amount of cDNA produced. The libraries were made side by side, with each library going through the same number of PCR cycles. In the source study's methods: With a minimum of two reads required per UMI, MIGEC and MiXCR pulled out about 52,000 +/- 9,100 unique UMI-labeled TRB cDNA molecules from each library. On average, each library contained approximately 40,000 +/- 10,000 functional in-frame TRB CDR3 nucleotide clonotypes without stop codons. After each sample was downsampled to 5000 UMI-labeled TRB molecules, VDJtools was used to calculate diversity metrics such as normalized Shannon-Wiener and Chao1. For the central five CDR3 residues, VDJtools calculated physicochemical properties weighted by clonotype size, namely interaction energy, strength, volume and Kidera factor 4. Each CDR3 protein sequence appears as one entry after TCRdb reprocessed the reads, and no DNA is included. It is TCRdb's table, rather than the study itself, that gives the V and J calls and clone size. The sample table includes about 140,000 distinct CDR3 sequences. The ten largest account for around 0.41% of the sample.

With regard to this clonotype: This clone's antigen is unknown.

Beyond this particular receptor, the publication reports: Within the same donor, TRBV-TRBJ usage looked similar between naive CXCR3-negative and CXCR3-positive cells, but memory cells had distinct patterns. Because CXCR3 expression was partially decreased after cryopreservation, freshly isolated PBMCs were used for most assays. Compared with CXCR3-negative naive cells, CXCR3-positive naive cells had TRB CDR3s with higher hydrophobicity (lower Kidera factor 4), lower energy, and higher strength and volume indices. Repertoire diversity was comparably high in both naive subsets but much lower in memory CD8+ T cells. Because surface CD5, which is linked to self-reactivity in mice, was comparable between the naive subsets, TCR interaction strength was also inferred from TRB CDR3 physicochemical properties.

Each CD8+ T cell subset was flow-sorted in triplicate, with over 250,000 cells per subset placed directly into RLT lysis buffer. To exclude memory contaminants, naive CD8+ T cells were stringently defined as CD45RO-CCR7+CD27+CD95-. Peripheral blood mononuclear cells were isolated from buffy coats by standard density gradient centrifugation. A FACSAria III was used to flow-sort naive CXCR3-negative and CXCR3-positive CD8+ T cells. An RNeasy Mini Kit was used to extract total RNA from the sorted cells. This sequence originates from a human donor in good health. Some clones in this sample may be carry-over from other donors' samples. The sequenced material came from naive CXCR3+ CD8+ T cells from blood. The sample's cell subset or site label, in plain terms: CD45RO-CCR7+CD27+CD95- naive CD8+ T cells expressing CXCR3 (TNR3+). This sequence uses TRBV4-2 and TRBJ1-1; TCRdb outputs TRBD1, but without DNA this stays unchecked. The CDR3 protein: CASSHITGDLEAFF.